The 27 T cell receptor beta chains given below trace back to one sample, sequenced in a study of siplizumab effects on memory and regulatory T cells. TCRdb's table, derived via immunoSEQ multiplex PCR, lists solely in-frame clones and lacks some. The repertoire has tens of thousands of clones, around four fifths of them found once; the top ten carry more than 3.5%. Sequenced sample: memory CD4+ T cells sorted from blood. The receptor source for this set is a human donor in good health.

The rearrangement links TRBV5-8 to TRBJ2-5; 8 nucleotides align to TRBD1. The CDR3 totals 13 residues. From germline, CDR1 is SGHTS and CDR2 YDEGEE. The V and J ends lost 4 bases and 2 bases, in that order; junction bases with no gene match: 1. The CDR3 protein is CASSQGAQETQYF. CDR3 bases: TGTGCCAGCAGCCAGGGGGCACAAGAGACCCAGTACTTC. Drawing the rest from reference TRBV5-8 and TRBJ2-5, the complete variable domain is EAGVTQSPTHLIKTRGQQATLRCSPISGHTSVYWYQQALGLGLQFLLWYDEGEERNRGNFPPRFSGRQFPNYSSELNVNALELEDSALYLCASSQGAQETQYFGPGTRLLVL.

In the case of this clone: A junction boundary mismatches the germline segment, possibly from a read error. The chain uses TRBV4-1 and TRBJ2-7, with a possible D match to TRBD2 (6 bases). Germline assignment: CDR1 MGHRA and CDR2 YSYEKL. The CDR3 is 13 amino acids. CDR3 DNA: TGCGCCAGCGGCCAAGGAGGGGTCTACGAGCAGTACTTC. This translates into CASGQGGVYEQYF.

The chain recombines TRBV13 with TRBJ2-1, with D perhaps TRBD1 (5 bases). Germline V gene data show CDR1 as PRHDT and CDR2 as FYEKMQ (reference sequence). This CDR3 is built from 13 residues. V was trimmed by 5 bases and J by 9 bases, leaving 14 bases between them. This CDR3 is CASSPGPQGEQFF. In DNA, the CDR3 is TGTGCCAGCAGCCCGGGTCCCCAGGGTGAGCAGTTCTTC.

The genes are TRBV6-1 and TRBJ2-7; 13 positions agree with TRBD2. The V gene end was trimmed by 1 base and the J gene end by 8 bases; junction bases not matched to a gene: 11. Per the germline V gene, CDR1 is MNHNS and CDR2 is SASEGT. This CDR3 has 17 amino acids. The CDR3 DNA follows: TGTGCCAGCAGTGAAGATTGGGGAGGGACTAGCGGGACCAAGCAGTACTTC. Residues: CASSEDWGGTSGTKQYF.

V gene TRBV6-1 combines with J gene TRBJ1-3; 8 positions match TRBD1. This CDR3 region has 16 residues. CDR1 and CDR2 (germline): MNHNS, SASEGT. After removal of 3 bases from V and 0 bases from J, the junction contained 4 bases not matched to a gene. CDR3 loop: CASSDRGPPSGNTIYF. The CDR3 DNA sequence: TGTGCCAGCAGTGACAGGGGGCCGCCCTCTGGAAACACCATATATTTT.

V usage is TRBV28 and J usage is TRBJ1-6; D is ambiguous. V lost 5 bases and J 8 bases, leaving 10 bases between the germline ends. The CDR3 sequence is 13 residues long. Germline V CDR1 and CDR2: MDHEN, SYDVKM. CDR3 DNA: TGTGCCAGCAGTACAGAGTACGATTCACCCCTCCACTTT. Encoded protein: CASSTEYDSPLHF.

This clone was seen a single time. The J gene is TRBJ2-5, the V gene TRBV9, with a possible D match to TRBD2 (6 bases). The germline gives CDR1 SGDLS, CDR2 YYNGEE. V shed 3 bases and J shed 4 bases, with 7 bases lying between them. The CDR3 sequence is 12 residues long. The CDR3 sequence is CASSGRGETQYF. The DNA of the CDR3 is TGTGCCAGCAGCGGGAGGGGAGAGACCCAGTACTTC. Full variable domain (remainder filled in from reference TRBV9 and TRBJ2-5): DSGVTQTPKHLITATGQRVTLRCSPRSGDLSVYWYQQSLDQGLQFLIQYYNGEERAKGNILERFSAQQFPDLHSELNLSSLELGDSALYFCASSGRGETQYFGPGTRLLVL.

J is TRBJ1-5 and V is TRBV7-2; TRBD1 matches 7 bases. CDR1 is SGHTA, CDR2 FQGNSA, per germline. V shed 3 bases, J shed 11 bases, and the junction held 13 bases outside the gene matches. This CDR3 is 15 amino acids long. CDR3 in amino acids: CASSFMGRGEVSQHF. CDR3 nucleotide sequence: TGTGCCAGCAGCTTCATGGGCAGGGGGGAAGTGTCCCAGCATTTT.

In this sample, this clone turned up a few times. The CDR3 DNA reads TGTGCCAGCAGCGCGAATGCCAGGGCCGCTCCCTACGAGCAGTACTTC. As protein: CASSANARAAPYEQYF. The rearrangement joins TRBV5-4 to TRBJ2-7; D may be TRBD1 (5 bases). This CDR3 contains 16 residues. Germline V gives CDR1 SGHNT, CDR2 YYREEE (reference sequence). Trimming stripped 4 bases from V and 2 bases from J, with 19 bases between.

As to this clone: A junction boundary mismatches the germline segment, possibly from a read error. The chain recombines TRBV5-4 with TRBJ2-5, with D possibly being TRBD1 (5 bases). There are 14 residues in the CDR3. Germline lookup yields CDR1 SGHNT and CDR2 YYREEE (reference sequence). The DNA for the CDR3 is TGTGCCAGCAGCTTCGGAGTGGGGCAAGGGACCCAGTACTTC. Its protein product is CASSFGVGQGTQYF.

In this sample, this clone turned up once. This rearrangement joins TRBV18 to TRBJ1-4; a possible D gene is TRBD1 (5 bases). The germline V gene has CDR1 KGHSH and CDR2 LQKENI. The germline V and J ends were trimmed by 0 bases and 7 bases, with 18 bases remaining between them. This CDR3 is 17 amino acids long. The CDR3 spells CASSPPAAGKGVEKLFF. CDR3 nucleotide sequence: TGTGCCAGCTCACCACCTGCCGCAGGGAAAGGTGTTGAAAAACTGTTTTTT.

J is TRBJ1-1 and V is TRBV6-1, with TRBD1 matching 7 bases. The CDR3 extends over 14 amino acids. Trimming cost V 8 bases and J 2 bases; bases outside gene matches: 8. Germline V gene sequence: CDR1 MNHNS, CDR2 SASEGT. CDR3 nucleotide sequence: TGTGCCAGCCTACAGGGGAGTATAAACACTGAAGCTTTCTTT. This encodes CASLQGSINTEAFF.

The chain couples TRBV19 to TRBJ1-4; D ambiguous. The CDR3 spans 14 residues. V shed 0 bases and J shed 13 bases, with 15 bases lying between them. Germline loops: CDR1 LNHDA, CDR2 SQIVND (reference sequence). The CDR3 region is CASSIDRNSYGLFF. The CDR3 nucleotides are TGTGCCAGTAGTATAGATCGTAATTCTTACGGACTGTTTTTT.

The J gene is TRBJ2-7, the V gene TRBV11-2, with a possible D match to TRBD2 (5 bases). This CDR3 region has 15 residues. The V end lost 4 bases, the J end lost 4 bases, and 17 bases lay between the germline ends. Germline lookup yields CDR1 SGHAT and CDR2 FQNNGV. In nucleotides, the CDR3 is TGTGCCAGCAGCTCACCCCCCGGCGGGTTATACGAGCAGTACTTC. This gives the protein CASSSPPGGLYEQYF.

This sequence joins TRBV15 and TRBJ2-3, with D unresolved. CDR3 length: 16 residues. Germline-derived CDR1 and CDR2 are LNHNV and YYDKDF (reference sequence). V lost 0 bases and J lost 3, with 13 bases in between. CDR3 DNA sequence: TGTGCCACCAGCAGAGATGGGATAATGTCAACAGATACGCAGTATTTT. Its translation: CATSRDGIMSTDTQYF. Filled out from reference TRBV15 and TRBJ2-3, the complete variable domain reads DAMVIQNPRYQVTQFGKPVTLSCSQTLNHNVMYWYQQKSSQAPKLLFHYYDKDFNNEADTPDNFQSRRPNTSFCFLDIRSPGLGDTAMYLCATSRDGIMSTDTQYFGPGTRLTVL.

This clone was recorded only once. The chain carries TRBV18 and TRBJ1-2; 7 bases fit TRBD1. Germline lookup yields CDR1 KGHSH and CDR2 LQKENI. V shed 2 bases, J shed 1 base, and the junction held 4 bases outside the gene matches. The CDR3 runs to 15 residues. In nucleotides, the CDR3 is TGTGCCAGCTCACCAGGGACAGCGGTTAACTATGGCTACACCTTC. Translated: CASSPGTAVNYGYTF.

The chain recombines TRBV28 with TRBJ1-3, with D hard to call. V was cut by 8 bases and J by 0 bases, with 14 bases left in between. The CDR3 spans 15 residues. The germline V gene encodes CDR1 MDHEN and CDR2 SYDVKM. The CDR3 bases are TGTGCCAGCTCCCTGAGAGTTCTCTCTGGAAACACCATATATTTT. Translating gives CASSLRVLSGNTIYF. Together with reference TRBV28 and TRBJ1-3, the CDR3 gives the full variable domain: DVKVTQSSRYLVKRTGEKVFLECVQDMDHENMFWYRQDPGLGLRLIYFSYDVKMKEKGDIPEGYSVSREKKERFSLILESASTNQTSMYLCASSLRVLSGNTIYFGEGSWLTVV.

This clone was observed a few times. The chain employs TRBV5-8 and TRBJ1-5; D gene uncertain. Trimming pared 0 bases from V and 5 bases from J, leaving 9 bases between. The CDR3 runs to 14 residues. Germline V gene sequence: CDR1 SGHTS, CDR2 YDEGEE. The chain's CDR3 is CASSLVRRDQPQHF. CDR3 nucleotides: TGTGCCAGCAGCTTGGTCAGGAGGGATCAGCCCCAGCATTTT.

Worth noting for this clone: The identical CDR3 is also encoded by other nucleotide sequences in the sample. The J gene is TRBJ2-2, the V gene TRBV18; no firm D call. The CDR3 has 13 amino acids. V lost 2 bases and J 2 bases, leaving 3 bases between the germline ends. Germline CDR1 is KGHSH and CDR2 is LQKENI. The CDR3 DNA follows: TGTGCCAGCTCACCAGGTAACACCGGGGAGCTGTTTTTT. Protein: CASSPGNTGELFF. The full variable domain, in which reference TRBV18 and TRBJ2-2 provide the parts outside the CDR3, is NAGVMQNPRHLVRRRGQEARLRCSPMKGHSHVYWYRQLPEEGLKFMVYLQKENIIDESGMPKERFSAEFPKEGPSILRIQQVVRGDSAAYFCASSPGNTGELFFGEGSRLTVL.

This clone showed up just a few times. The chain is built from TRBV16 and TRBJ2-3, with D maybe TRBD1 (5 bases). Germline lookup yields CDR1 KGHSY and CDR2 FQNENV. This CDR3 is built from 12 residues. The V gene lost 2 bases and the J gene lost 8 bases, with 8 bases spanning the gap. CDR3 nucleotide sequence: TGTGCCAGCAGCCAAACAGGTGGTACGCAGTATTTT. Its protein product is CASSQTGGTQYF.

This sequence joins TRBV6-5 and TRBJ1-1, with D possibly being TRBD1 (5 bases). Germline-derived CDR1 and CDR2 are MNHEY and SVGAGI. CDR3 size: 14 residues. With 6 bases removed from V and 0 bases from J, the gap between germline ends came to 11 bases. CDR3 protein: CASRRGSMNTEAFF. The CDR3 bases are TGTGCCAGCAGACGGGGCAGCATGAACACTGAAGCTTTCTTT.

This rearrangement joins TRBV27 to TRBJ2-7; 8 bases agree with TRBD1. CDR1 and CDR2 from the germline V gene are MNHEY and SMNVEV (reference sequence). CDR3 length: 14 amino acids. J was trimmed by 6 bases and V by 8 bases; bases with no gene match: 12. CDR3: CASGFLRDRGEQYF. The CDR3 DNA sequence: TGTGCCAGCGGCTTCCTACGAGACAGGGGCGAGCAGTACTTC.

The chain links TRBV6-6 to TRBJ1-2; D possibly corresponds to TRBD1 (5 bases). Trimming pared 2 bases from V and 6 bases from J, leaving 19 bases between. The CDR3 is 16 residues long. Germline CDR1 and CDR2: MNHNY and SVGAGI (reference sequence). The CDR3 sequence: CASSYDGTATADGYTF. The CDR3 nucleotides are TGTGCCAGCAGTTACGACGGGACCGCCACCGCCGATGGCTACACCTTC.

The chain joins TRBV10-3 to TRBJ1-1; 7 nucleotides line up with TRBD1. The CDR3 is made up of 14 amino acids. J was trimmed by 11 bases and V by 8 bases; bases with no gene match: 17. In germline, CDR1 is ENHRY, CDR2 SYGVKD. CDR3 in amino acids: CAIRSLRQGLDAFF. The DNA of the CDR3 is TGTGCCATCCGTTCCCTTAGACAGGGCCTTGACGCTTTCTTT.

DNA of the CDR3: TGTGCCAGCAGCTTGCTTCTTTCACAGGGGGTGAACACTGAAGCTTTCTTT. This translates into CASSLLLSQGVNTEAFF. J is TRBJ1-1 and V is TRBV5-6; 8 nucleotides agree with TRBD1. J gave up 0 bases and V 1 base, and 8 bases lay outside the gene matches. CDR1 SGHDT and CDR2 YYEEEE come from the germline V gene. The CDR3 runs to 17 residues. Looking up the rest from reference TRBV5-6 and TRBJ1-1 gives the full variable domain: DAGVTQSPTHLIKTRGQQVTLRCSPKSGHDTVSWYQQALGQGPQFIFQYYEEEERQRGNFPDRFSGHQFPNYSSELNVNALLLGDSALYLCASSLLLSQGVNTEAFFGQGTRLTVV.

This chain connects TRBV6-1 to TRBJ1-5; no firm D call. The CDR3 totals 14 residues. Germline CDR1 is MNHNS and CDR2 is SASEGT. V lost 3 bases to trimming and J lost 5 bases, with 11 bases between them. CDR3 nucleotides: TGTGCCAGCAGTGATCGATTGGCGGATCAGCCCCAGCATTTT. Its translation: CASSDRLADQPQHF.

The rearrangement uses TRBV6-5 and TRBJ1-6; 9 positions match TRBD1. Trimming took 6 bases from V and 10 from J; bases not matched to a gene: 10. CDR1 MNHEY and CDR2 SVGAGI come from the germline V gene. The CDR3 spans 15 residues. This chain's CDR3 is CASRPTGGEWSPLHF. The CDR3 bases are TGTGCCAGCAGGCCAACAGGGGGCGAGTGGTCACCCCTCCACTTT.